The 24 T cell receptor beta chains presented below share a single source sample, sequenced in a study of T cells in Graves' hyperthyroidism and ophthalmopathy. The investigators amplified TCR beta CDR3 regions from RNA transcripts. A first-round RT-PCR of the TCR CDR3 used the HTBI primer set. TCRdb analysed the multiplex PCR reads with MiXCR anew, one entry per CDR3 protein. The sample shows nearly 600,000 distinct CDR3 sequences, 14% of them seen only once. Sequencing used blood. All receptors come from a woman in her late teens or twenties with Graves' ophthalmopathy.

This clonotype was detected ten times or more. The chain is built from TRBV27 and TRBJ2-1; 16 bases are shared with TRBD2. Germline V gene lookup returns CDR1 MNHEY and CDR2 SMNVEV (reference sequence). Trimming took 3 bases from V and 9 from J; bases not matched to a gene: 5. The CDR3 is made up of 16 amino acids. The DNA of the CDR3 is TGTGCCAGCAGTTTGAGAGGGACTAGCGGGAGGGCTGAGCAGTTCTTC. It is translated as CASSLRGTSGRAEQFF.

This clonotype was recorded many times. V gene TRBV12-3 or TRBV12-4 combines with J gene TRBJ1-5; 7 nucleotides match TRBD1. V lost 6 bases, J lost 4 bases, and 15 bases stayed unmatched. The length of the CDR3 is 17 residues. CDR3 in DNA: TGTGCCAGCAGCTCCTCATCCAGACAGGGAAGGAATCAGCCCCAGCATTTT. It encodes CASSSSSRQGRNQPQHF.

This clonotype was found many times. The V gene is TRBV29-1, the J gene TRBJ2-7; 14 nucleotides align to TRBD2. This CDR3 contains 19 residues. CDR1 is SQVTM and CDR2 is ANQGSEA in the germline V gene. CDR3 sequence: CSTLRGRTSGRRSSYEQYF. The DNA for the CDR3 is TGCAGTACCCTGAGAGGGAGGACTAGCGGGAGGAGGAGCTCCTACGAGCAGTACTTC.

V is TRBV7-8 and J is TRBJ2-5, with a possible D match to TRBD1 (5 bases). Germline V gene data show CDR1 as SGHVS and CDR2 as FQNEAQ. The CDR3 spans 16 residues. V was shortened by 1 base and J by 1 base, with 13 bases between the two germline ends. The CDR3 loop reads CASSLVRRTSQETQYF. The CDR3 bases are TGTGCCAGCAGCTTAGTTCGAAGGACATCCCAAGAGACCCAGTACTTC.

In this sample, this clonotype turned up a few times. The chain is built from TRBV9 and TRBJ1-2; 12 nucleotides agree with TRBD1. The CDR3 consists of 16 residues. Trimming at V came to 0 bases and at J to 8 bases, leaving 8 bases not matched to a gene. Germline V gene lookup returns CDR1 SGDLS and CDR2 YYNGEE. CDR3 region: CASSVAGTGGAKGYTF. The CDR3 nucleotides read TGTGCCAGCAGCGTAGCCGGGACAGGGGGCGCGAAGGGCTACACCTTC.

This clonotype was detected many times. The chain links TRBV27 to TRBJ2-5; 14 bases fit TRBD2. V dropped 6 bases and J dropped 1; count of bases not matched to a gene: 10. This CDR3 comprises 18 residues. Per the germline V gene, CDR1 is MNHEY and CDR2 is SMNVEV (reference sequence). The CDR3 DNA sequence: TGTGCCAGCAGCCGCATGACTAGCGGGAGGGTAGGCCAAGAGACCCAGTACTTC. Translation: CASSRMTSGRVGQETQYF.

This clonotype has at least ten counts. Here the CDR3 reads CASSGASFYNSPLHF. The CDR3 DNA reads TGTGCCAGCAGCGGGGCGTCCTTCTATAATTCACCCCTCCACTTT. The rearrangement links TRBV28 to TRBJ1-6; perhaps TRBD1 as D (5 bases). This CDR3 has 15 amino acids. Germline CDR1 and CDR2: MDHEN and SYDVKM. Trimming left V 6 bases short and J 3 bases short, with 12 bases between.

The J gene is TRBJ1-1, the V gene TRBV7-9; D is unclear. The CDR3 extends over 15 amino acids. CDR1 and CDR2 from the germline V gene are SEHNR and FQNEAQ (reference sequence). V was trimmed by 1 base and J by 4 bases, leaving 13 bases between them. The CDR3 loop is CASSLEGYLRTEAFF. CDR3 sequence (DNA): TGTGCCAGCAGCTTAGAGGGATACCTCCGCACTGAAGCTTTCTTT.

The table lists this clonotype with many counts. The rearrangement joins TRBV24-1 to TRBJ2-2; no clear D. Trimming took off 7 bases at V and 6 bases at J, with 5 bases between the two ends. The CDR3 consists of 11 residues. The germline V gene encodes CDR1 KGHDR and CDR2 SFDVKD. CDR3 protein: CATRQSGELFF. As DNA, the CDR3 is TGTGCCACCAGACAGTCCGGGGAGCTGTTTTTT.

The CDR3 region is CASSQDGTGGTTEAFF. The DNA of the CDR3 is TGCGCCAGCAGCCAAGACGGGACAGGGGGGACCACTGAAGCTTTCTTT. This sequence joins TRBV4-3 and TRBJ1-1; 11 nucleotides agree with TRBD1. Germline-derived CDR1 and CDR2 are LGHNA and YSLEER. J lost 4 bases, V lost 0 bases, and 4 bases had no gene match. The CDR3 runs 16 residues.

The sample holds many counts of this clonotype. This rearrangement joins TRBV7-2 to TRBJ1-3; unclear D gene. The CDR3 runs to 15 residues. The germline V gene encodes CDR1 SGHTA and CDR2 FQGNSA. The V end was cut by 5 bases, the J end by 4 bases, with 15 bases between. CDR3 residues: CASSPLVGGGNTIYF. For the CDR3, the DNA is TGTGCCAGCAGCCCCCTTGTGGGAGGAGGAAACACCATATATTTT.

CDR3 bases: TGTGCCAGCAGCCGGGCCCCGGGACAGGGGGTTCGGTATGGCTACACCTTC. Translation gives CASSRAPGQGVRYGYTF. The V gene is TRBV7-9, the J gene TRBJ1-2, with TRBD1 matching over 11 bases. Germline V lookup: CDR1 SEHNR, CDR2 FQNEAQ (reference sequence). Trimming removed 5 bases from V and 5 bases from J; junction bases left unmatched: 13. There are 17 residues in the CDR3.

This clonotype was detected only a few times. This chain connects TRBV10-3 to TRBJ1-3; the D is unclear. Germline CDR1 and CDR2: ENHRY and SYGVKD. Trimming removed 10 bases from V and 0 bases from J, with 10 bases in between. CDR3 size: 13 residues. Here the CDR3 DNA reads TGTGCCACCTCAGGCTACTCTGGAAACACCATATATTTT. This gives the protein CATSGYSGNTIYF.

This clonotype was seen a few times. It may be a read error: a sequence one base away is much more abundant. The rearrangement joins TRBV12-3 or TRBV12-4 to TRBJ1-2; a weak D match, TRBD1 (6 bases). This CDR3 spans 14 amino acids. As DNA, the CDR3 is TGTGCCAGCAGTTTTGGTTTGGGGGGCTATGGCAACACCTTC. It codes for CASSFGLGGYGNTF.

This clonotype has a count of ten or more. The chain is built from TRBV11-3 and TRBJ2-3; D ambiguous. The CDR3 runs 12 residues. From germline, CDR1 is SGHNT and CDR2 YENEEA. V gave up 2 bases and J gave up 9 bases, with 9 bases separating them. The CDR3 sequence is CASSLRSGTQYF. The CDR3 nucleotides are TGTGCCAGCAGCTTACGCTCCGGGACGCAGTATTTT. The variable domain in full, completed from reference TRBV11-3 and TRBJ2-3, reads EAGVVQSPRYKIIEKKQPVAFWCNPISGHNTLYWYLQNLGQGPELLIRYENEEAVDDSQLPKDRFSAERLKGVDSTLKIQPAELGDSAVYLCASSLRSGTQYFGPGTRLTVL.

The chain links TRBV20-1 to TRBJ1-5, with 10 bases that match TRBD1. Germline CDR1 and CDR2: DFQATT and SNEGSKA (reference sequence). Losses at the gene ends were 6 bases for V and 0 bases for J; bases not matched to a gene: 8. The CDR3 has 16 amino acids. This CDR3 is CSATTGGLYSNQPQHF. DNA for the CDR3: TGCAGTGCCACGACAGGGGGCTTGTATAGCAATCAGCCCCAGCATTTT.

Ten or more counts support this clonotype. The chain is built from TRBV20-1 and TRBJ1-2, with D possibly TRBD1 on 5 matching bases. This CDR3 has 14 amino acids. V gave up 6 bases and J gave up 3 bases, with 17 bases separating them. CDR1 and CDR2 (germline): DFQATT, SNEGSKA (reference sequence). The CDR3 sequence: CSASPGSWDYGYTF. Written as DNA, the CDR3 is TGCAGTGCCTCCCCAGGGAGTTGGGACTATGGCTACACCTTC.

In its sample, this clonotype was seen many times. The chain couples TRBV6-5 to TRBJ1-1; 8 bases are a match to TRBD1. CDR1 MNHEY and CDR2 SVGAGI come from the germline V gene. The CDR3 is 15 residues long. V gave up 0 bases and J gave up 5 bases; unmatched junction bases: 5. The CDR3 coding sequence is TGTGCCAGCAGTTACTCCCAGGGGGCTGGGACTGAAGCTTTCTTT. Translated, it gives CASSYSQGAGTEAFF.

This clonotype was counted at least ten times. The CDR3 reads CASSHRDVTGELFF. The CDR3 region has the DNA TGTGCCAGCAGCCATAGGGACGTCACCGGGGAGCTGTTTTTT. V usage is TRBV7-3 and J usage is TRBJ2-2; D may match TRBD1 or TRBD2 (5 bases each). V was pared by 5 bases and J by 4 bases, with 11 bases between. CDR1 is SGHTA, CDR2 FQGTGA, per germline. The CDR3 contains 14 residues.

This clonotype was detected a few times. The chain is built from TRBV19 and TRBJ2-5; 7 bases are shared with TRBD1. Germline CDR1 and CDR2: LNHDA and SQIVND (reference sequence). V lost 5 bases, J lost 1 base, and 4 bases stayed unmatched. The CDR3 is made up of 14 amino acids. The CDR3 region is CASSAWTGQETQYF. The CDR3 DNA is TGTGCCAGTAGTGCGTGGACAGGCCAAGAGACCCAGTACTTC. The variable domain in full, with the rest retrieved from reference TRBV19 and TRBJ2-5, is DGGITQSPKYLFRKEGQNVTLSCEQNLNHDAMYWYRQDPGQGLRLIYYSQIVNDFQKGDIAEGYSVSREKKESFPLTVTSAQKNPTAFYLCASSAWTGQETQYFGPGTRLLVL.

This clonotype was seen ten or more times. V usage is TRBV6-5 and J usage is TRBJ2-5, with 8 bases that match TRBD1. The CDR3 is 14 amino acids. With 4 bases clipped from V and 5 bases from J, the junction kept 6 bases outside the gene matches. Germline CDR1 and CDR2: MNHEY and SVGAGI. In nucleotides, the CDR3 is TGTGCCAGCAGTTCCTCAGGGGGCAGCGAGACCCAGTACTTC. Translating gives CASSSSGGSETQYF.

Many counts were recorded for this clonotype. CDR3 amino acids: CASTKRTPSYEQFF. The CDR3 DNA follows: TGTGCCAGCACGAAGAGGACCCCGAGTTATGAGCAGTTCTTC. The chain carries TRBV7-2 and TRBJ2-1; D unclear. There are 14 residues in the CDR3. Per the germline V gene, CDR1 is SGHTA and CDR2 is FQGNSA. With 7 bases removed from V and 8 bases from J, the gap between germline ends came to 18 bases. Using reference TRBV7-2 and TRBJ2-1 for the parts outside the CDR3, the full variable domain is GAGVSQSPSNKVTEKGKDVELRCDPISGHTALYWYRQSLGQGLEFLIYFQGNSAPDKSGLPSDRFSAERTGGSVSTLTIQRTQQEDSAVYLCASTKRTPSYEQFFGPGTRLTVL.

The table lists this clonotype with a few counts. The rearrangement links TRBV7-9 to TRBJ1-4, with TRBD1 matching over 9 bases. The CDR3 has 14 amino acids. J lost 7 bases, V lost 0 bases, and 0 bases had no gene match. CDR1 is SEHNR, CDR2 FQNEAQ, per germline (reference sequence). Here the CDR3 reads CASSLATGGEKLFF. In DNA form, the CDR3 reads TGTGCCAGCAGCTTAGCGACAGGGGGTGAAAAACTGTTTTTT.

This clonotype was picked up a small number of times. This chain joins TRBV5-6 and TRBJ1-2; D ambiguous. CDR3 size: 15 residues. Germline-derived CDR1 and CDR2 are SGHDT and YYEEEE. With 2 bases removed from V and 5 bases from J, the gap between germline ends came to 16 bases. The DNA of the CDR3 is TGTGCCAGCAGCTTCCTCCCCCGGCCGTTTTATGGCTACACCTTC. Its translation is CASSFLPRPFYGYTF.